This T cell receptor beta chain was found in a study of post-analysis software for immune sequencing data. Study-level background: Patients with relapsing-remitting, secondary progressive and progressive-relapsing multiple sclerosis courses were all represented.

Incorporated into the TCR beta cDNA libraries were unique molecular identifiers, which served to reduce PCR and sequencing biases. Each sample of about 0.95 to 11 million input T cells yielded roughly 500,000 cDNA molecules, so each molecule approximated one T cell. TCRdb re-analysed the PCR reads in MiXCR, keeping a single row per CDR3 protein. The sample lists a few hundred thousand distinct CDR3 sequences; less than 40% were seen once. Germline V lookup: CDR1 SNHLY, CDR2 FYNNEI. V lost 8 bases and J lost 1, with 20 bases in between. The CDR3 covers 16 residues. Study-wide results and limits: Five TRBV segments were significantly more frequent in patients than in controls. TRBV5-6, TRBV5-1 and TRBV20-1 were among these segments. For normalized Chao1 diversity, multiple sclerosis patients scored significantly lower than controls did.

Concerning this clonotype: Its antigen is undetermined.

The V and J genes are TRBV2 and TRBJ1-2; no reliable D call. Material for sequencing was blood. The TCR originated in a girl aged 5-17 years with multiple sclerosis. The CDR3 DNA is TGTGCCAGCGACCGATTCCAGAGGCGTCTTAACTATGGCTACACCTTC. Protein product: CASDRFQRRLNYGYTF.